The 30 T cell receptor beta chains in this list originate from one sample, sequenced in a study of blood T cell repertoires in COVID-19. Only in-frame clones appear in the TCRdb table, and some are missing; sequencing was by immunoSEQ multiplex PCR. The profile shows approximately 350,000 clones, around 90% of them singletons. The source material was peripheral blood. These receptors all come from a man in his forties with acute or convalescent COVID-19.

The chain uses TRBV5-1 and TRBJ1-4; TRBD1 matches 9 bases. Germline assignment: CDR1 SGHRS and CDR2 YFSETQ. The length of the CDR3 is 15 residues. Germline trimming cut 0 bases from V and 6 bases from J; bases unmatched to any gene: 3. CDR3: CASSLDRGRYEKLFF. The CDR3 DNA reads TGCGCCAGCAGCTTGGACAGGGGGCGATATGAAAAACTGTTTTTT.

V gene TRBV27 combines with J gene TRBJ2-5; D is perhaps TRBD1 (5 bases). Germline loops: CDR1 MNHEY, CDR2 SMNVEV (reference sequence). This CDR3 region has 14 residues. Between the trimmed V and J ends, which lost 6 bases and 0 bases, there was a span of 11 bases. CDR3 sequence (DNA): TGTGCCAGCAGGATGGCAGGGAACCAAGAGACCCAGTACTTC. Translated, it gives CASRMAGNQETQYF.

Here the CDR3 DNA reads TGTGCCACCCCGGGGGCCGCAGCGGGAGTCAATGAGCAGTTCTTC. This encodes CATPGAAAGVNEQFF. V is TRBV2 and J is TRBJ2-1; TRBD2 aligns across 8 bases. This CDR3 spans 15 amino acids. Germline loops: CDR1 SNHLY, CDR2 FYNNEI. Germline trimming cut 10 bases from V and 6 bases from J; bases unmatched to any gene: 14.

The CDR3 DNA follows: TGTGCCAGTAGTCCTTCCCGTGGCAGCACAGATACGCAGTATTTT. The encoded protein is CASSPSRGSTDTQYF. This chain uses TRBV27 with TRBJ2-3; D not resolved. CDR1 MNHEY and CDR2 SMNVEV come from the germline V gene (reference sequence). V was trimmed by 9 bases and J by 0 bases, leaving 16 bases between them. This CDR3 has 15 residues.

The V and J genes are TRBV19 and TRBJ2-2; 11 bases map to TRBD1. With 6 bases clipped from V and 3 bases from J, the junction kept 6 bases outside the gene matches. The CDR3 length is 16 residues. Per the germline V gene, CDR1 is LNHDA and CDR2 is SQIVND (reference sequence). CDR3 sequence: CASRERDRGYTGELFF. CDR3 DNA sequence: TGTGCCAGTAGAGAACGGGACAGGGGGTACACCGGGGAGCTGTTTTTT.

In regard to this clone: The same CDR3 arises from other DNA sequences in this sample as well. The V call is TRBV3-1 (or the pseudogene TRBV3-2), the J call TRBJ2-1; D is perhaps TRBD2 (6 bases). The CDR3 runs to 17 residues. V dropped 4 bases and J dropped 9 bases, with 25 bases sitting between them. Germline CDR1 reads LGHDT; CDR2 reads YNNKEL (reference sequence). The CDR3 sequence: CASSPDGFAGGLFEQFF. CDR3 nucleotides: TGTGCCAGCAGCCCTGATGGGTTCGCAGGAGGGCTTTTTGAGCAGTTCTTC.

This clone was seen a single time. The rearrangement joins TRBV28 to TRBJ1-6; a possible D gene is TRBD1 (5 bases). Trimming removed 2 bases at V and 10 bases at J, with 12 bases between. Per germline, CDR1 MDHEN and CDR2 SYDVKM. CDR3 length: 14 residues. In nucleotides, the CDR3 is TGTGCCAGCAGTTTAGTAGGGGTAGGATCACCCCTCCACTTT. Protein: CASSLVGVGSPLHF.

The V call is TRBV6-2 or TRBV6-3, the J call TRBJ2-7; 7 bases agree with TRBD1. The CDR3 covers 16 residues. Germline V gene sequence: CDR1 MNHEY, CDR2 SVGEGT. With 5 bases clipped from V and 7 bases from J, the junction kept 17 bases outside the gene matches. CDR3 nucleotide sequence: TGTGCCAGCAGTCCCCACACCGGGACAGTCTTCGGGGAGCAGTACTTC. Amino acids: CASSPHTGTVFGEQYF.

The genes are TRBV15 and TRBJ2-1; 9 bases match TRBD2. V trimming: 0 bases; J trimming: 0 bases; junction bases outside the gene matches: 6. CDR1 and CDR2 (germline): LNHNV, YYDKDF (reference sequence). CDR3 length equals 18 residues. The chain's CDR3 is CATSRDPAGGTSYNEQFF. DNA of the CDR3: TGTGCCACCAGCAGAGATCCTGCGGGAGGGACCTCCTACAATGAGCAGTTCTTC. The full variable domain, its missing parts supplied by reference TRBV15 and TRBJ2-1, is DAMVIQNPRYQVTQFGKPVTLSCSQTLNHNVMYWYQQKSSQAPKLLFHYYDKDFNNEADTPDNFQSRRPNTSFCFLDIRSPGLGDTAMYLCATSRDPAGGTSYNEQFFGPGTRLTVL.

The gene calls are TRBV27 and TRBJ2-3; a weak D match, TRBD1 (5 bases). CDR3 length: 14 amino acids. Trimming stripped 2 bases from V and 3 bases from J, with 9 bases between. Germline CDR1 is MNHEY and CDR2 is SMNVEV (reference sequence). CDR3 protein: CASSLGAPTDTQYF. The CDR3 DNA sequence: TGTGCCAGCAGTTTAGGGGCCCCAACAGATACGCAGTATTTT.

This clone has only a few counts. V usage is TRBV6-1 and J usage is TRBJ2-1; 12 bases are a match to TRBD2. The CDR3 is 17 amino acids. The J segment lost 8 bases and the V segment lost 4 bases, leaving 12 bases of the junction unmatched. CDR1 is MNHNS, CDR2 SASEGT, per germline. The CDR3, as DNA: TGTGCCAGCAGTGGCCCGGGACTAGCGGGCCGGGCGTATGAGCAGTTCTTC. Translating it yields CASSGPGLAGRAYEQFF.

This sequence joins TRBV5-5 and TRBJ2-7; 9 bases are a match to TRBD1. V was clipped by 0 bases and J by 6 bases; unmatched bases: 7. This CDR3 spans 15 amino acids. Looked up from germline, CDR1 is SGHKS and CDR2 is YYEKEE (reference sequence). CDR3 bases: TGTGCCAGCAGCTTGGTATGGACAGGGGTTGGCGAGCAGTACTTC. It specifies CASSLVWTGVGEQYF.

This chain connects TRBV3-1 (or the pseudogene TRBV3-2) to TRBJ2-7; the D is unclear. V dropped 6 bases and J dropped 0 bases, with 9 bases sitting between them. The CDR3 spans 13 residues. CDR1 is LGHDT and CDR2 is YNNKEL in the germline V gene (reference sequence). CDR3 sequence (DNA): TGTGCCAGCAGGCGAGAGTCCTCCTACGAGCAGTACTTC. It codes for CASRRESSYEQYF.

This clone was counted a single time. The chain recombines TRBV30 with TRBJ1-6, with a tentative D call TRBD1 (5 bases). The V end lost 3 bases, the J end lost 0 bases, and 12 bases lay between the germline ends. The CDR3 is made up of 16 amino acids. Germline V gene lookup returns CDR1 GTSNPN and CDR2 SVGIG (reference sequence). The CDR3 region has the DNA TGTGCCTGGAGAGGGGCTGCGAGCTCCTATAATTCACCCCTCCACTTT. It yields the protein CAWRGAASSYNSPLHF.

The table lists this clone with a count of one. The chain is built from TRBV5-5 and TRBJ2-2; the D gene is possibly TRBD2 (5 bases). Trimming cost V 7 bases and J 1 base, with 8 bases left between them. The CDR3 has 13 amino acids. Germline values: CDR1 SGHKS, CDR2 YYEKEE (reference sequence). The DNA for the CDR3 is TGTGCCAGCCGCGGGCTGAACACCGGGGAGCTGTTTTTT. Translation gives CASRGLNTGELFF.

The chain joins TRBV5-1 to TRBJ1-6; 7 bases line up with TRBD1. Germline-derived CDR1 and CDR2 are SGHRS and YFSETQ. The CDR3 is 15 amino acids. The V gene end was trimmed by 2 bases and the J gene end by 8 bases; junction bases not matched to a gene: 7. The CDR3 nucleotides are TGCGCCAGCAGCTTAGGGACAGTGGGTGATTCACCCCTCCACTTT. This codes for CASSLGTVGDSPLHF.

The chain has TRBV4-1 and TRBJ2-3; 10 bases map to TRBD2. The CDR3 is made up of 19 amino acids. V lost 1 base and J lost 4; bases outside the gene matches: 14. Germline V lookup: CDR1 MGHRA, CDR2 YSYEKL. The CDR3 sequence is CASSQGLQLAGASADTQYF. The CDR3 DNA sequence: TGCGCCAGCAGCCAAGGGTTACAGCTAGCGGGAGCGTCGGCAGATACGCAGTATTTT.

The genes are TRBV6-6 and TRBJ1-5, with D tentatively TRBD1 (5 bases). CDR1 MNHNY and CDR2 SVGAGI come from the germline V gene (reference sequence). Trimming cost V 3 bases and J 5 bases, with 14 bases left between them. The CDR3 totals 15 residues. The CDR3 DNA is TGTGCCAGCAGTTATACCGGGCAGGGTGATCAGCCCCAGCATTTT. Encoded protein: CASSYTGQGDQPQHF.

This chain joins TRBV27 and TRBJ2-5, with 11 bases matching TRBD2. Germline CDR1 MNHEY, CDR2 SMNVEV (reference sequence). This CDR3 is 15 amino acids long. After removal of 5 bases from V and 2 bases from J, the junction contained 4 bases not matched to a gene. As DNA, the CDR3 is TGTGCCAGCAGTGCTATAGCGGGAGGGCAAGAGACCCAGTACTTC. It specifies CASSAIAGGQETQYF.

The rearrangement uses TRBV5-4 and TRBJ1-5; a weak D match, TRBD1 (5 bases). The CDR3 runs 18 residues. V was pared by 4 bases and J by 6 bases, with 26 bases between. Per germline, CDR1 SGHNT and CDR2 YYREEE (reference sequence). DNA of the CDR3: TGTGCCAGCAGCCCCATCCGGGACTGGCTCCATGGGGGTCAGCCCCAGCATTTT. This translates into CASSPIRDWLHGGQPQHF.

This clone is a singleton in its sample. V gene TRBV6-2 or TRBV6-3 combines with J gene TRBJ1-4, with a possible D match to TRBD1 (5 bases). Germline CDR1 MNHEY, CDR2 SVGEGT. V lost 2 bases, J lost 14 bases, and 12 bases lay in between. This CDR3 has 12 amino acids. The CDR3: CASSYTSRGLFF. DNA for the CDR3: TGTGCCAGCAGTTACACTAGCCGGGGGCTGTTTTTT.

The CDR3 reads CASSKDPSGNPGGDEQYF. The CDR3 DNA follows: TGTGCCAGCAGCAAAGACCCTAGCGGGAACCCTGGGGGGGACGAGCAGTACTTC. The rearrangement links TRBV21-1 to TRBJ2-7; the D call in the table, TRBD2, was not verified against the DNA. TRBV21-1 is a pseudogene locus. The CDR3 contains 18 residues.

As regards this clone: Germline is not matched at one junction end, which may reflect a read error. The rearrangement joins TRBV7-7 to TRBJ2-5; possible D gene TRBD1, 6 bases. CDR3 size: 14 residues. CDR1 is SSHAT and CDR2 is FNYEAQ in the germline V gene (reference sequence). The DNA for the CDR3 is TGTGCTAGCAGCCAAGACAGGTCCCAAGAGACCCAGTACTTC. Translation gives CASSQDRSQETQYF.

This chain joins TRBV7-8 and TRBJ2-7; 9 nucleotides align to TRBD1. This CDR3 is built from 15 residues. Germline trimming cut 2 bases from V and 7 bases from J; bases unmatched to any gene: 9. The germline CDR1 and CDR2 sequences are SGHVS and FQNEAQ. The CDR3 here is CASSLPGQGSGEQYF. In nucleotides, the CDR3 is TGTGCCAGCAGCTTACCGGGACAGGGATCGGGGGAGCAGTACTTC.

The chain links TRBV9 to TRBJ2-1; 9 bases match TRBD1. The germline V gene has CDR1 SGDLS and CDR2 YYNGEE. The junction had 6 bases not matched to a gene; V was cut back by 2 bases and J by 6 bases. This CDR3 has 15 amino acids. The CDR3 bases are TGTGCCAGCAGCGTGACAGGGGGATTCGCCAATGAGCAGTTCTTC. This sequence encodes CASSVTGGFANEQFF. The variable domain in full, with the rest retrieved from reference TRBV9 and TRBJ2-1, is DSGVTQTPKHLITATGQRVTLRCSPRSGDLSVYWYQQSLDQGLQFLIQYYNGEERAKGNILERFSAQQFPDLHSELNLSSLELGDSALYFCASSVTGGFANEQFFGPGTRLTVL.

This chain joins TRBV2 and TRBJ1-2, with a weak D call TRBD1 (5 bases). V gave up 6 bases and J gave up 5 bases, with 10 bases separating them. This CDR3 region has 12 residues. Germline values: CDR1 SNHLY, CDR2 FYNNEI. As DNA, the CDR3 is TGTGCCAGCAGACCGGGACTGTATGGCTACACCTTC. The encoded protein is CASRPGLYGYTF. Full variable domain (missing parts from reference TRBV2 and TRBJ1-2): EPEVTQTPSHQVTQMGQEVILRCVPISNHLYFYWYRQILGQKVEFLVSFYNNEISEKSEIFDDQFSVERPDGSNFTLKIRSTKLEDSAMYFCASRPGLYGYTFGSGTRLTVV.

A single count supports this clone. This chain connects TRBV3-1 (or the pseudogene TRBV3-2) to TRBJ2-3; perhaps TRBD1 as D (6 bases). CDR1 is LGHDT, CDR2 YNNKEL, per germline (reference sequence). Trimming shortened V by 0 bases and J by 0 bases, and 10 bases separated the two germline ends. This CDR3 is 16 amino acids long. CDR3 amino acids: CASSQETGTSTDTQYF. The CDR3 DNA reads TGTGCCAGCAGCCAAGAGACAGGAACTAGCACAGATACGCAGTATTTT.

V and J are TRBV19 and TRBJ2-2; D unclear. The germline CDR1 and CDR2 sequences are LNHDA and SQIVND (reference sequence). Deletions cut 5 bases from V and 5 bases from J, with 6 bases between. The CDR3 is 12 amino acids. CDR3 bases: TGTGCCAGTAGTCCCTCGACCGGGGAGCTGTTTTTT. Protein: CASSPSTGELFF.

This chain joins TRBV27 and TRBJ1-6, with D possibly being TRBD1 (6 bases). V gave up 6 bases and J gave up 5 bases, with 14 bases separating them. CDR3 length: 15 amino acids. CDR1 is MNHEY and CDR2 is SMNVEV in the germline V gene (reference sequence). The CDR3 reads CASRRGAVNNSPLHF. The CDR3 bases are TGTGCCAGCAGGCGGGGGGCTGTAAATAATTCACCCCTCCACTTT.

The chain links TRBV9 to TRBJ2-1; TRBD2 matches 10 bases. Germline values: CDR1 SGDLS, CDR2 YYNGEE. Losses at the gene ends were 4 bases for V and 5 bases for J; bases not matched to a gene: 6. There are 15 residues in the CDR3. The CDR3 region has the DNA TGTGCCAGCAGCTTGACTAGCGGGTCAAACAATGAGCAGTTCTTC. It encodes CASSLTSGSNNEQFF.